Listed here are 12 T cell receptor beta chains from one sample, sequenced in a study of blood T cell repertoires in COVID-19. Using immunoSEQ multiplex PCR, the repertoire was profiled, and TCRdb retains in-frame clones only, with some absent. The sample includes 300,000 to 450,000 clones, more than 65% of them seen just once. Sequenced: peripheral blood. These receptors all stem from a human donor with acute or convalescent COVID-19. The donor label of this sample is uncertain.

CDR3 DNA sequence: TGTGCCAGCAGCCCAAATGCCGGGACACGGAATGAGCAGTTCTTC. Protein: CASSPNAGTRNEQFF. The chain carries TRBV7-7 and TRBJ2-1, with D perhaps matching TRBD1 (6 bases). V dropped 5 bases and J dropped 7 bases, with 18 bases sitting between them. CDR3 length equals 15 residues. In germline, CDR1 is SSHAT, CDR2 FNYEAQ (reference sequence).

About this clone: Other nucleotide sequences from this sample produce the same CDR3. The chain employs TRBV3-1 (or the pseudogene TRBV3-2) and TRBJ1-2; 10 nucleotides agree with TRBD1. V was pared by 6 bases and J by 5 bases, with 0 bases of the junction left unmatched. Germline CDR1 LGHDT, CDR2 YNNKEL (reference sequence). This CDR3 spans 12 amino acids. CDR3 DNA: TGTGCCAGCAGGGACAGGGGGTATGGCTACACCTTC. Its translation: CASRDRGYGYTF.

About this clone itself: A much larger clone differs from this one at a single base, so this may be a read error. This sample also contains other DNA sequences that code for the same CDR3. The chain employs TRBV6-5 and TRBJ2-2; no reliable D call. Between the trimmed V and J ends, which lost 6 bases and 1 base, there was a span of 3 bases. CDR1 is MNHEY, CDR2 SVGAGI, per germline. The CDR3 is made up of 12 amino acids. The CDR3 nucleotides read TGTGCCAGCAGCCAGAACACCGGGGAGCTGTTTTTT. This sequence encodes CASSQNTGELFF.

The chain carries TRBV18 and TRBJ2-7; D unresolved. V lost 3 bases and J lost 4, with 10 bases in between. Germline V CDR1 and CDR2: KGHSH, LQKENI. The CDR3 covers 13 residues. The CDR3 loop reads CASSPRTEYEQYF. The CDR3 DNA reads TGTGCCAGCTCACCTCGAACAGAGTACGAGCAGTACTTC. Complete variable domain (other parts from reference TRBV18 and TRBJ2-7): NAGVMQNPRHLVRRRGQEARLRCSPMKGHSHVYWYRQLPEEGLKFMVYLQKENIIDESGMPKERFSAEFPKEGPSILRIQQVVRGDSAAYFCASSPRTEYEQYFGPGTRLTVT.

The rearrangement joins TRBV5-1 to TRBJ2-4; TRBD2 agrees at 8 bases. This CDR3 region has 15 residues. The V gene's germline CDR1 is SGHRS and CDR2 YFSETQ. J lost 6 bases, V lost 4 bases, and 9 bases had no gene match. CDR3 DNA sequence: TGCGCCAGCAGCCAGCTCGGGGGGGTTGGAAACATTCAGTACTTC. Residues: CASSQLGGVGNIQYF.

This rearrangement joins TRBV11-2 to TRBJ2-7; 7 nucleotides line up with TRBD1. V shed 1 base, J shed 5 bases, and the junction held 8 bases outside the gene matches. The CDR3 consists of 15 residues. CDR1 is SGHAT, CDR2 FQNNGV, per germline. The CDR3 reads CASSLGGRQGDEQYF. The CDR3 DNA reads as TGTGCCAGCAGCTTAGGGGGGCGACAGGGCGACGAGCAGTACTTC.

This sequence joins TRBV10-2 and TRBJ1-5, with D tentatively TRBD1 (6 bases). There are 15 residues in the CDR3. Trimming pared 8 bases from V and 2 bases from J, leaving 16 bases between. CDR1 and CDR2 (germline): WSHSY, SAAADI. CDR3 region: CASAPPRGRNQPQHF. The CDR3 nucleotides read TGCGCCAGCGCCCCCCCCAGGGGACGCAATCAGCCCCAGCATTTT.

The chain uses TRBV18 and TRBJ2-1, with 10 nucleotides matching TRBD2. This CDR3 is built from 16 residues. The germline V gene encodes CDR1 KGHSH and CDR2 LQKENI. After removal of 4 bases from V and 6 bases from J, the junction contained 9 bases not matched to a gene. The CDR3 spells CASSLAGGLTSNEQFF. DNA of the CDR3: TGTGCCAGCTCACTAGCGGGGGGACTGACCTCCAATGAGCAGTTCTTC.

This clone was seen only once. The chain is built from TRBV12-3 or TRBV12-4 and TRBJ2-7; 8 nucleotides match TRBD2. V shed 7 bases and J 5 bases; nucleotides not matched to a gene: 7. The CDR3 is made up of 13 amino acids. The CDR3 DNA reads TGTGCCAGCAAGTTACGGGAGGGGCACGAGCAGTACTTC. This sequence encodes CASKLREGHEQYF.

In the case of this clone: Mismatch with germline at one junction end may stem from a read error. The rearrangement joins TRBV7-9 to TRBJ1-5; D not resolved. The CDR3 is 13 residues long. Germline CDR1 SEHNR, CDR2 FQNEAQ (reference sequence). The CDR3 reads CASSLAVAQPQHF. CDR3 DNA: TGTGCCAGCAGTTTAGCGGTGGCTCAGCCCCAGCATTTT. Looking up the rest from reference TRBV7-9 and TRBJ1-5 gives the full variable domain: DTGVSQNPRHKITKRGQNVTFRCDPISEHNRLYWYRQTLGQGPEFLTYFQNEAQLEKSRLLSDRFSAERPKGSFSTLEIQRTEQGDSAMYLCASSLAVAQPQHFGDGTRLSIL.

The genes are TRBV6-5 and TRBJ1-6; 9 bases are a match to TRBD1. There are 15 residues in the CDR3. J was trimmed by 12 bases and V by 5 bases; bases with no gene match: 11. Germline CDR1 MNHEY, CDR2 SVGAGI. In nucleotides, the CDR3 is TGTGCCAGCAGTACCGGGACAGGGTATAGTGGACCCCTCCACTTT. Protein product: CASSTGTGYSGPLHF.

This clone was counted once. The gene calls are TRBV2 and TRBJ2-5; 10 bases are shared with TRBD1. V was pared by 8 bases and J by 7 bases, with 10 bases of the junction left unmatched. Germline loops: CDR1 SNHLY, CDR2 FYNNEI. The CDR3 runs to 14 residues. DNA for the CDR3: TGTGCCAGCTTTCTGGACAGGGGGGATGGGACCCAGTACTTC. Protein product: CASFLDRGDGTQYF.